This is a list of T cell receptor beta chains from one sample in a study of cytomegalovirus exposure and HLA in healthy donors. Libraries were prepared by immunoSEQ multiplex PCR; TCRdb keeps only in-frame clonotypes and omits some of them. The sample has about 160,000 clones, over 80% seen once; the top ten hold approximately 4%. Sequencing was done on a sample of PBMCs. The receptors stem from a man between 50 and 59 years old in good health and CMV-seropositive. The CDR3 runs from the conserved cysteine through the conserved F or W. D genes are given only for firm matches. Where a row states a size, it is once, few, many or the class of an expanded clone; other rows omit it.

TRBJ2-3,TRBV27,TRBD1,.,CATFAQGAGDTQYF,TGTGCCACCTTTGCACAGGGGGCTGGAGATACGCAGTATTTT
TRBJ2-3,TRBV5-1,TRBD2,.,CASSDPSGGSTDTQYF,TGCGCCAGCAGCGACCCTAGCGGGGGGAGCACAGATACGCAGTATTTT
TRBJ1-2,TRBV7-8,.,.,CASSLVGEGQGGDGYTF,TGTGCCAGCAGCTTAGTAGGGGAGGGGCAGGGTGGCGATGGCTACACCTTC
TRBJ1-1,TRBV5-1,TRBD1,.,CASSLGDRERAFF,TGCGCCAGCAGCTTGGGGGACAGGGAACGGGCTTTCTTT
TRBJ2-3,TRBV2,.,.,CASMSLAGTDTQYF,TGTGCCAGCATGAGTTTAGCGGGCACAGATACGCAGTATTTT
TRBJ1-6,TRBV19,.,.,CASSIETLRSNSPLHF,TGTGCCAGTAGTATAGAAACGCTGAGAAGTAATTCACCCCTCCACTTT
TRBJ2-7,TRBV7-2,TRBD1,.,CASSPDRGRYEQYF,TGTGCCAGCAGCCCAGACAGGGGGCGATACGAGCAGTACTTC
TRBJ2-1,TRBV27,TRBD1,.,CASVGQGDNEQFF,TGTGCCAGCGTTGGACAGGGGGACAATGAGCAGTTCTTC
TRBJ1-2,TRBV5-4,.,.,CASSLTASHRGYTF,TGTGCCAGCAGCTTGACAGCCTCTCATCGTGGCTACACCTTC
TRBJ2-7,TRBV28,.,.,CASSFGGPYYEQYF,TGTGCCAGCAGTTTCGGAGGGCCTTACTACGAGCAGTACTTC
TRBJ2-7,TRBV5-1,TRBD1,few,CASSLERTGVSYEQYF,TGCGCCAGCAGCTTGGAAAGGACAGGGGTGTCTTACGAGCAGTACTTC
TRBJ1-1,TRBV18,.,.,CASSPLRDTEAFF,TGTGCCAGCTCACCTTTGAGGGATACTGAAGCTTTCTTT
TRBJ1-2,TRBV28,.,.,CASSFWGLSYGYTF,TGTGCCAGCAGTTTTTGGGGGCTTAGCTATGGCTACACCTTC
TRBJ1-4,TRBV29-1,TRBD1,few,CSVPGQGNEKLFF,TGCAGCGTTCCGGGACAGGGGAATGAAAAACTGTTTTTT
TRBJ1-5,TRBV5-6,TRBD1,.,CASSRTGYSNQPQHF,TGTGCCAGCAGCAGGACAGGTTATAGCAATCAGCCCCAGCATTTT
TRBJ2-1,TRBV4-1,TRBD1,.,CASSQDGDRAYNEQFF,TGCGCCAGCAGCCAAGATGGGGACAGGGCCTACAATGAGCAGTTCTTC
TRBJ1-1,TRBV6-5,TRBD1,once,CASTGTGGTEAFF,TGTGCCAGCACCGGGACAGGGGGCACTGAAGCTTTCTTT
TRBJ1-5,TRBV6-5,.,.,CASSPSAVSNQPQHF,TGTGCCAGCAGTCCATCCGCAGTTAGCAATCAGCCCCAGCATTTT
TRBJ2-6,TRBV7-9,.,once,CASSLGIGSGANVLTF,TGTGCCAGCAGCTTAGGAATCGGCTCTGGGGCCAACGTCCTGACTTTC
TRBJ2-5,TRBV9,TRBD2,.,CASSVSGGDQETQYF,TGTGCCAGCAGCGTTAGCGGGGGAGACCAAGAGACCCAGTACTTC
TRBJ2-6,TRBV5-4,TRBD1,few,CASRPDRTGANVLTF,TGTGCCAGCAGGCCGGACAGGACTGGGGCCAACGTCCTGACTTTC
TRBJ1-1,TRBV27,TRBD1,.,CASSGGDREAFF,TGTGCCAGCTCGGGTGGGGACAGGGAAGCTTTCTTT
TRBJ2-7,TRBV7-2,.,.,CASSLFVGASYEQYF,TGTGCCAGCAGCTTATTTGTAGGGGCATCCTACGAGCAGTACTTC
TRBJ1-4,TRBV29-1,.,.,CSVLSEKLFF,TGCAGCGTTCTCTCTGAAAAACTGTTTTTT
TRBJ2-7,TRBV18,.,.,CASSPSTYEQYF,TGTGCCAGCTCACCGAGTACCTACGAGCAGTACTTC
TRBJ2-7,TRBV7-8,.,.,CASSLDPGQGYEQYF,TGTGCCAGCAGCTTAGACCCGGGACAAGGCTACGAGCAGTACTTC
TRBJ2-7,TRBV9,TRBD1,few,CASSPQPGTGAYEQYF,TGTGCCAGCAGCCCACAACCGGGGACAGGGGCGTACGAGCAGTACTTC
TRBJ1-2,TRBV5-6,.,.,CASSLVRANYGYTF,TGTGCCAGCAGCTTGGTTAGAGCTAACTATGGCTACACCTTC
TRBJ1-2,TRBV5-6,.,.,CASSLGTPSNYGYTF,TGTGCCAGCAGCTTAGGGACACCCTCTAACTATGGCTACACCTTC
TRBJ2-3,TRBV9,.,.,CASSVQHVGLGDTQYF,TGTGCCAGCAGCGTCCAACATGTGGGGCTGGGAGATACGCAGTATTTT
TRBJ2-5,TRBV7-2,TRBD2,.,CASTWGGKTQYF,TGTGCCAGCACCTGGGGGGGGAAGACCCAGTACTTC
TRBJ2-3,TRBV18,.,once,CASSPPQTDTQYF,TGTGCCAGCTCACCACCACAAACAGATACGCAGTATTTT
TRBJ2-3,TRBV10-2,TRBD2,.,CASALAGDTDTQYF,TGCGCCAGCGCTTTAGCGGGGGACACAGATACGCAGTATTTT
TRBJ1-4,TRBV6-6,TRBD1,once,CASIQGAENEKLFF,TGTGCCAGCATCCAGGGGGCAGAAAATGAAAAACTGTTTTTT
TRBJ1-3,TRBV28,.,.,CASSLGRYSGNTIYF,TGTGCCAGCAGTTTAGGCAGGTACTCTGGAAACACCATATATTTT
TRBJ2-2,TRBV5-4,TRBD2,.,CASTSSGGYTGELFF,TGTGCCAGCACATCTAGCGGGGGCTACACCGGGGAGCTGTTTTTT
TRBJ2-7,TRBV9,.,.,CASSVGRSGGKQYF,TGTGCCAGCAGCGTAGGACGGTCGGGGGGCAAGCAGTACTTC
TRBJ2-3,TRBV9,TRBD1,.,CASGRTGGTDTQYF,TGTGCCAGCGGAAGGACAGGAGGCACAGATACGCAGTATTTT
TRBJ1-3,TRBV9,TRBD1,.,CASGGTQGAENTIYF,TGTGCCAGCGGGGGGACCCAGGGGGCTGAAAACACCATATATTTT
TRBJ2-7,TRBV15,TRBD1,.,CATSRDLTGVAYEQYF,TGTGCCACCAGCAGAGATCTGACAGGGGTGGCCTACGAGCAGTACTTC
TRBJ1-1,TRBV19,TRBD1,few,CATDRGLGGNTEAFF,TGTGCCACCGACAGGGGGCTGGGTGGGAACACTGAAGCTTTCTTT
TRBJ2-7,TRBV7-9,TRBD1,.,CASSGTATYEQYF,TGTGCCAGCTCCGGGACAGCAACCTACGAGCAGTACTTC
TRBJ2-7,TRBV5-6,.,once,CASSLYQVNYEQYF,TGTGCCAGCAGCTTGTATCAGGTTAACTACGAGCAGTACTTC
TRBJ1-1,TRBV13,.,once,CASSWGGAVTEAFF,TGTGCCAGCAGCTGGGGGGGGGCGGTAACTGAAGCTTTCTTT
TRBJ2-2,TRBV7-3,TRBD1,.,CASSRQGDGGELFF,TGTGCCAGCAGCAGGCAGGGGGATGGCGGGGAGCTGTTTTTT
TRBJ2-1,TRBV10-3,.,.,CAISDGDEQFF,TGTGCCATCAGTGACGGAGATGAGCAGTTCTTC
TRBJ2-5,TRBV28,.,.,CASRRQFSSETQYF,TGTGCCAGCAGACGACAGTTTTCTTCTGAGACCCAGTACTTC
TRBJ2-5,TRBV12-1,.,once,CASSFEDREGEETQYF,TGTGCCAGCAGCTTTGAGGACAGGGAAGGGGAAGAGACCCAGTACTTC
TRBJ2-7,TRBV6-1,TRBD2,.,CASSGGGRGGPYEQYF,TGTGCCAGCAGTGGAGGGGGGCGGGGGGGGCCTTACGAGCAGTACTTC
TRBJ1-6,TRBV4-2,TRBD1,few,CASSPLGQVDNSPLHF,TGTGCCAGCAGCCCACTAGGACAGGTCGACAATTCACCCCTCCACTTT
TRBJ2-7,TRBV30,.,.,CAWSAGTFEQYF,TGTGCCTGGAGTGCTGGGACATTCGAGCAGTACTTC
TRBJ2-7,TRBV5-6,TRBD1,once,CASSTTGGGYEQYF,TGTGCCAGCAGCACGACAGGGGGGGGCTACGAGCAGTACTTC
TRBJ2-2,TRBV7-7,.,.,CASSSQQVWGNTGELFF,TGTGCCAGCAGCTCACAACAGGTCTGGGGTAACACCGGGGAGCTGTTTTTT
TRBJ1-4,TRBV11-2,TRBD1,.,CASRRTGPGEKLFF,TGTGCCAGCAGACGGACAGGTCCTGGTGAAAAACTGTTTTTT
TRBJ1-5,TRBV7-9,TRBD1,.,CASSLSLGQGSLHQPQHF,TGTGCCAGCAGCTTATCCTTGGGACAGGGGAGTCTCCATCAGCCCCAGCATTTT
TRBJ2-5,TRBV5-1,.,.,CASSTAQETQYF,TGCGCCAGCAGCACTGCTCAAGAGACCCAGTACTTC
TRBJ1-5,TRBV28,.,once,CASSPAAVINQPQHF,TGTGCCAGCAGTCCAGCAGCGGTGATCAATCAGCCCCAGCATTTT
TRBJ1-5,TRBV5-6,TRBD1,.,CASSLTRTGASNQPQHF,TGTGCCAGCAGCTTGACCCGGACAGGGGCTAGCAATCAGCCCCAGCATTTT
TRBJ1-3,TRBV6-5,.,once,CASSPGPISGNTIYF,TGTGCCAGCAGCCCAGGGCCGATCTCTGGAAACACCATATATTTT